Shown below are 31 T cell receptor beta chains from a single sample sequenced in a study of OX40 agonist ivuxolimab in advanced cancers. The method was immunoSEQ multiplex PCR; TCRdb's version includes in-frame clones alone and lacks a portion of them. The top ten clones hold about 17% of a sample with some 64,000 clones, about nine tenths of them seen once. The specimen comprised CD4+ or CD8+ T cells sorted from blood, sampled in a trial of the OX40 agonist ivuxolimab. Source of these receptors: an adult with an advanced solid tumor such as melanoma, head and neck, liver or kidney cancer.

This chain connects TRBV23-1 to TRBJ2-7, with 7 bases aligning to TRBD2. TRBV23-1 is an open reading frame whose function is uncertain. The trim removed 0 bases at V and 2 bases at J, leaving 7 bases unmatched. The CDR3 runs to 16 residues. CDR3 in DNA: TGCGCCAGCAGTCAATCTAAAACGGGACTAACCTACGAGCAGTACTTC. Its protein is CASSQSKTGLTYEQYF.

The chain has TRBV2 and TRBJ2-1; D gene uncertain. The V end lost 2 bases, the J end lost 0 bases, and 11 bases lay between the germline ends. Germline V CDR1 and CDR2: SNHLY, FYNNEI. CDR3 length equals 16 residues. This CDR3 reads CASSEYSQSSYNEQFF. The CDR3 coding sequence is TGTGCCAGCAGTGAATATTCGCAGAGCTCCTACAATGAGCAGTTCTTC.

V and J are TRBV11-2 and TRBJ1-5; D not certain. The CDR3 loop spans 10 amino acids. V gave up 10 bases and J gave up 9 bases, with 10 bases separating them. From germline, CDR1 is SGHAT and CDR2 FQNNGV. As DNA, the CDR3 is TGTGCCAACCCATTATGGCCCCAGCATTTT. Translating gives CANPLWPQHF.

This clone appeared once. The chain combines TRBV2 with TRBJ2-7, with 9 bases aligning to TRBD1. This CDR3 region has 18 residues. V lost 6 bases, J lost 2 bases, and 17 bases stayed unmatched. CDR1 and CDR2 from the germline V gene are SNHLY and FYNNEI. As DNA, the CDR3 is TGTGCCAGCAGGGGGGACAGGGAGGCCCGTGCCATAACCTACGAGCAGTACTTC. Translating it yields CASRGDREARAITYEQYF.

This chain uses TRBV29-1 with TRBJ2-5; TRBD1 aligns across 7 bases. Germline V CDR1 and CDR2: SQVTM, ANQGSEA. The J segment lost 3 bases and the V segment lost 0 bases, leaving 10 bases of the junction unmatched. CDR3 size: 16 residues. Here the CDR3 reads CSVEDLRSGGEETQYF. The CDR3 nucleotides are TGCAGCGTTGAAGATCTTCGTTCAGGGGGAGAAGAGACCCAGTACTTC. Full variable domain (rest looked up from reference TRBV29-1 and TRBJ2-5): SAVISQKPSRDICQRGTSLTIQCQVDSQVTMMFWYRQQPGQSLTLIATANQGSEATYESGFVIDKFPISRPNLTFSTLTVSNMSPEDSSIYLCSVEDLRSGGEETQYFGPGTRLLVL.

The V gene is TRBV6-5, the J gene TRBJ2-3, with D possibly TRBD2 on 6 matching bases. The CDR3 consists of 13 residues. V was clipped by 11 bases and J by 6 bases, with 18 bases between them. The germline V gene encodes CDR1 MNHEY and CDR2 SVGAGI. CDR3 coding DNA: TGTGCCTGCCGGGCGGGGCCCCCGGATACGCAGTATTTT. Its protein is CACRAGPPDTQYF.

The V gene is TRBV4-1, the J gene TRBJ1-1, with D unclear. Germline lookup yields CDR1 MGHRA and CDR2 YSYEKL. The CDR3 loop spans 12 amino acids. The V and J ends lost 0 bases and 8 bases respectively, with 7 bases between them. Here the CDR3 reads CASSQESREAFF. DNA of the CDR3: TGCGCCAGCAGCCAAGAGAGTAGAGAAGCTTTCTTT.

The genes are TRBV11-3 and TRBJ2-3, with TRBD2 identical over 7 bases. Germline V CDR1 and CDR2: SGHNT, YENEEA. The CDR3 is made up of 14 amino acids. V trimming: 3 bases; J trimming: 3 bases; junction bases outside the gene matches: 3. CDR3 loop: CASSLGEGTDTQYF. Here the CDR3 DNA reads TGTGCCAGCAGCTTGGGGGAGGGAACAGATACGCAGTATTTT. Together with reference TRBV11-3 and TRBJ2-3, the CDR3 gives the full variable domain: EAGVVQSPRYKIIEKKQPVAFWCNPISGHNTLYWYLQNLGQGPELLIRYENEEAVDDSQLPKDRFSAERLKGVDSTLKIQPAELGDSAVYLCASSLGEGTDTQYFGPGTRLTVL.

The chain joins TRBV9 to TRBJ2-1; 7 bases are shared with TRBD1. The CDR3 is made up of 12 amino acids. Per germline, CDR1 SGDLS and CDR2 YYNGEE. The V and J ends lost 4 bases and 7 bases, in that order; junction bases with no gene match: 2. The CDR3 reads CASSLQGNEQFF. In DNA, the CDR3 is TGTGCCAGCAGCCTACAGGGGAATGAGCAGTTCTTC.

The J gene is TRBJ1-1, the V gene TRBV27; D is undetermined. CDR1 and CDR2 (germline): MNHEY, SMNVEV (reference sequence). The CDR3 is 14 amino acids. Trimming removed 6 bases from V and 1 base from J, with 12 bases in between. CDR3 sequence: CASSPGIGNTEAFF. DNA for the CDR3: TGTGCCAGCAGCCCAGGCATAGGGAACACTGAAGCTTTCTTT.

V usage is TRBV2 and J usage is TRBJ1-1; D gene unclear. CDR3 size: 13 residues. Germline CDR1 and CDR2: SNHLY and FYNNEI. V was shortened by 2 bases and J by 4 bases, with 8 bases between the two germline ends. Here the CDR3 reads CASSETYGTEAFF. CDR3 DNA: TGTGCCAGCAGTGAAACCTACGGCACTGAAGCTTTCTTT.

The V and J genes are TRBV18 and TRBJ1-2; D gene ambiguous. Germline CDR1 KGHSH, CDR2 LQKENI. The CDR3 totals 15 residues. The V and J ends lost 0 bases and 0 bases respectively, with 8 bases between them. CDR3 residues: CASSPPMGSNYGYTF. In DNA, the CDR3 is TGTGCCAGCTCACCACCCATGGGTTCTAACTATGGCTACACCTTC.

This clone appeared many times. The chain combines TRBV27 with TRBJ1-2; D perhaps matches TRBD1 (6 bases). V was trimmed by 5 bases and J by 7 bases, leaving 14 bases between them. Germline values: CDR1 MNHEY, CDR2 SMNVEV (reference sequence). This CDR3 region has 13 residues. The CDR3 region has the DNA TGTGCCAGCAGTCTAGGGGGGGCGTCTGGCTACACCTTC. It specifies CASSLGGASGYTF.

The rearrangement links TRBV5-1 to TRBJ1-2; D might be TRBD1 (5 bases). This CDR3 contains 14 residues. Germline V gene data show CDR1 as SGHRS and CDR2 as YFSETQ. V lost 0 bases, J lost 4 bases, and 10 bases lay in between. CDR3 bases: TGCGCCAGCAGCTTGGCCTCAGGGACCTATGGCTACACCTTC. It encodes CASSLASGTYGYTF.

V gene TRBV7-9 combines with J gene TRBJ2-1; no reliable D call. Germline values: CDR1 SEHNR, CDR2 FQNEAQ (reference sequence). V lost 5 bases, J lost 4 bases, and 6 bases lay in between. The CDR3 covers 12 residues. CDR3 nucleotide sequence: TGTGCCAGCAGCCACATTTACAATGAGCAGTTCTTC. Translating it yields CASSHIYNEQFF.

V is TRBV7-6 and J is TRBJ2-7; D not resolved. Germline V gene lookup returns CDR1 SGHVS and CDR2 FNYEAQ. The CDR3 consists of 14 residues. Trimming removed 7 bases at V and 6 bases at J, with 19 bases between. The CDR3 loop reads CASTPEVGIGEQYF. The CDR3 nucleotides are TGTGCCAGCACCCCAGAGGTGGGTATAGGCGAGCAGTACTTC. The full variable domain, its missing parts supplied by reference TRBV7-6 and TRBJ2-7, is GAGVSQSPRYKVTKRGQDVALRCDPISGHVSLYWYRQALGQGPEFLTYFNYEAQQDKSGLPNDRFSAERPEGSISTLTIQRTEQRDSAMYRCASTPEVGIGEQYFGPGTRLTVT.

The chain employs TRBV7-3 and TRBJ1-1; D not certain. Germline values: CDR1 SGHTA, CDR2 FQGTGA. The CDR3 loop spans 11 amino acids. Trimming cost V 2 bases and J 3 bases, with 1 base left between them. As DNA, the CDR3 is TGTGCCAGCAGCTTAGACACTGAAGCTTTCTTT. This codes for CASSLDTEAFF.

This chain joins TRBV2 and TRBJ1-2; D possibly corresponds to TRBD1 (5 bases). Trimming removed 4 bases at V and 2 bases at J, with 11 bases between. Germline lookup yields CDR1 SNHLY and CDR2 FYNNEI. CDR3 length: 14 residues. The CDR3 DNA sequence: TGTGCCAGCAGTGGAGACAGTAACAACTATGGCTACACCTTC. This codes for CASSGDSNNYGYTF.

The rearrangement links TRBV7-9 to TRBJ2-1; TRBD2 agrees at 9 bases. Trimming at V came to 5 bases and at J to 5 bases, leaving 7 bases not matched to a gene. In germline, CDR1 is SEHNR, CDR2 FQNEAQ (reference sequence). The CDR3 has 15 residues. The CDR3 DNA follows: TGTGCCAGCAGCCGGGCTAGCGGGATCCACAATGAGCAGTTCTTC. This codes for CASSRASGIHNEQFF.

The chain joins TRBV2 to TRBJ1-2; D is ambiguous. V lost 7 bases to trimming and J lost 8 bases, with 11 bases between them. The CDR3 has 11 amino acids. Germline V CDR1 and CDR2: SNHLY, FYNNEI. CDR3 sequence reads: CASTNSGGYTF. In nucleotides, the CDR3 is TGTGCCAGCACCAACAGTGGCGGCTACACCTTC.

V usage is TRBV27 and J usage is TRBJ2-3, with 9 bases lining up with TRBD1. Trimming took 6 bases from V and 6 from J; bases not matched to a gene: 10. The CDR3 contains 15 residues. The germline gives CDR1 MNHEY, CDR2 SMNVEV (reference sequence). For the CDR3, the DNA is TGTGCCAGCAGATTTACAGGGGGCGGGTCGGATACGCAGTATTTT. Its translation is CASRFTGGGSDTQYF.

This clone has a single count. This chain uses TRBV7-8 with TRBJ1-2; 9 bases fit TRBD1. The CDR3 totals 16 residues. CDR1 is SGHVS, CDR2 FQNEAQ, per germline. Losses at the gene ends were 5 bases for V and 5 bases for J; bases not matched to a gene: 12. In nucleotides, the CDR3 is TGTGCCAGCAGCCGGGACAGGGATAGCACTGGGTATGGCTACACCTTC. Its translation is CASSRDRDSTGYGYTF.

The chain links TRBV30 to TRBJ1-1; D gene unclear. This CDR3 contains 13 residues. Germline loops: CDR1 GTSNPN, CDR2 SVGIG (reference sequence). Trimming removed 1 base at V and 5 bases at J, with 11 bases between. The CDR3 region is CAWSAHTRTEAFF. CDR3 in DNA: TGTGCCTGGAGTGCGCACACGAGGACTGAAGCTTTCTTT. Supplemented by reference TRBV30 and TRBJ1-1, the full variable domain reads SQTIHQWPATLVQPVGSPLSLECTVEGTSNPNLYWYRQAAGRGLQLLFYSVGIGQISSEVPQNLSASRPQDRQFILSSKKLLLSDSGFYLCAWSAHTRTEAFFGQGTRLTVV.

This chain uses TRBV19 with TRBJ1-3; D is undetermined. Between the trimmed V and J ends, which lost 1 base and 2 bases, there was a span of 9 bases. The germline V gene has CDR1 LNHDA and CDR2 SQIVND (reference sequence). This CDR3 is 15 amino acids long. CDR3 sequence (DNA): TGTGCCAGTAGTATAGCCAGTATCCCTGGAAACACCATATATTTT. The encoded protein is CASSIASIPGNTIYF.

With regard to this clone: This may stem from a read error, because a much larger clone lies one nucleotide away. V is TRBV27 and J is TRBJ1-1; the D gene is possibly TRBD1 (5 bases). The CDR3 length is 11 residues. Looked up from germline, CDR1 is MNHEY and CDR2 is SMNVEV (reference sequence). The V end was cut by 6 bases, the J end by 6 bases, with 8 bases between. In DNA form, the CDR3 reads TGTGCCAGCAGCCGAGGGGCTGAAGCTTTCTTT. Its protein is CASSRGAEAFF.

The V and J genes are TRBV6-1 and TRBJ2-7; D remains ambiguous. The germline V gene encodes CDR1 MNHNS and CDR2 SASEGT. The CDR3 runs to 14 residues. Trimming removed 3 bases at V and 1 base at J, with 10 bases between. In DNA form, the CDR3 reads TGTGCCAGCAGTGATAACGCCGGATCCTACGAGCAGTACTTC. This codes for CASSDNAGSYEQYF.

The V and J genes are TRBV2 and TRBJ1-3, with D possibly matching TRBD1 (5 bases). The CDR3 has 14 amino acids. CDR1 and CDR2 (germline): SNHLY, FYNNEI. V was trimmed by 2 bases and J by 3 bases, leaving 8 bases between them. In nucleotides, the CDR3 is TGTGCCAGCAGTGAAATGAGGGGTGGAAACACCATATATTTT. Its translation is CASSEMRGGNTIYF.

The V and J genes are TRBV5-8 and TRBJ2-2, with 8 bases lining up with TRBD1. J lost 1 base, V lost 6 bases, and 5 bases had no gene match. The CDR3 extends over 15 amino acids. Germline CDR1 SGHTS, CDR2 YDEGEE. CDR3 amino acids: CASTFGTGNTGELFF. The CDR3 coding sequence is TGTGCCAGCACCTTTGGGACAGGGAACACCGGGGAGCTGTTTTTT.

The chain recombines TRBV6-1 with TRBJ2-1; D unresolved. CDR1 is MNHNS, CDR2 SASEGT, per germline. The CDR3 is 14 residues long. Between the trimmed V and J ends, which lost 2 bases and 4 bases, there was a span of 9 bases. CDR3: CASSELGSYNEQFF. DNA for the CDR3: TGTGCCAGCAGTGAATTGGGGTCTTACAATGAGCAGTTCTTC.

The chain has TRBV14 and TRBJ2-2, with 14 bases fitting TRBD2. With 0 bases clipped from V and 1 base from J, the junction kept 13 bases outside the gene matches. The CDR3 consists of 22 residues. CDR1 is SGHDN and CDR2 is FVKESK in the germline V gene. The CDR3 protein is CASSQDLRGLAGALWNTGELFF. In DNA form, the CDR3 reads TGTGCCAGCAGCCAAGATTTAAGGGGACTAGCGGGGGCCCTCTGGAACACCGGGGAGCTGTTTTTT. Combining the CDR3 with reference TRBV14 and TRBJ2-2 gives the whole variable domain EAGVTQFPSHSVIEKGQTVTLRCDPISGHDNLYWYRRVMGKEIKFLLHFVKESKQDESGMPNNRFLAERTGGTYSTLKVQPAELEDSGVYFCASSQDLRGLAGALWNTGELFFGEGSRLTVL.

This sequence joins TRBV28 and TRBJ2-1, with 10 bases that match TRBD1. The CDR3 consists of 14 residues. With V trimmed by 10 bases and J by 5 bases, 8 bases remained unmatched. The V gene's germline CDR1 is MDHEN and CDR2 SYDVKM. CDR3 residues: CATEGGTGDNEQFF. The CDR3 DNA sequence: TGTGCCACCGAAGGCGGGACAGGGGACAATGAGCAGTTCTTC.